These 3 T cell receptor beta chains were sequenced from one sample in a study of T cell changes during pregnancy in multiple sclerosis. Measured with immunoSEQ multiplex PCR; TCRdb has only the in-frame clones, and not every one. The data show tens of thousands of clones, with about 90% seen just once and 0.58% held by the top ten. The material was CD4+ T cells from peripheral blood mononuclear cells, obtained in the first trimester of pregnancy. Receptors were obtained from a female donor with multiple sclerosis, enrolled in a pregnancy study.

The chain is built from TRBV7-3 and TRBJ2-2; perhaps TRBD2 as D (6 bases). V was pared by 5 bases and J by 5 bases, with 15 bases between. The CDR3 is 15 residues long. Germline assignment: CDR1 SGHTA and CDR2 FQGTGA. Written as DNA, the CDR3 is TGTGCCAGCAGCCCGACTAGTAGTCGAACCGGGGAGCTGTTTTTT. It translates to CASSPTSSRTGELFF. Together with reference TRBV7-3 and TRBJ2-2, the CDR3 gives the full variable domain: GAGVSQTPSNKVTEKGKYVELRCDPISGHTALYWYRQSLGQGPEFLIYFQGTGAADDSGLPNDRFFAVRPEGSVSTLKIQRTERGDSAVYLCASSPTSSRTGELFFGEGSRLTVL.

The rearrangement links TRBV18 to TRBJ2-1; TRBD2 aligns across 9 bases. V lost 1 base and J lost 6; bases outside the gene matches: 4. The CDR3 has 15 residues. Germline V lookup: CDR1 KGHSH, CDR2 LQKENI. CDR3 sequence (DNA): TGTGCCAGCTCACCACTAGCGGGAGTATTCAATGAGCAGTTCTTC. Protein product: CASSPLAGVFNEQFF.

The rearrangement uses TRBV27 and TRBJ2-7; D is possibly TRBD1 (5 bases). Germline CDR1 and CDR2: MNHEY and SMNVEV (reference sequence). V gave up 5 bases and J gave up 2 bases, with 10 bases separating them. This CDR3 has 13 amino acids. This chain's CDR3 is CASSEKGPYEQYF. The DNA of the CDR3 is TGTGCCAGCAGTGAGAAGGGGCCCTACGAGCAGTACTTC.